These 21 T cell receptor beta chains came from one sample sequenced in a study of early T cells in non-severe SARS-CoV-2 infection. TCRdb ran MiXCR on the 5' RACE reads and lists one entry per CDR3 protein. The sample includes 20,000 to 25,000 distinct CDR3 sequences, about 4.5% seen only once; the top ten take approximately 14%. The sequenced sample consisted of whole blood. These receptor sequences come from an adult who was a healthcare worker with PCR-confirmed SARS-CoV-2 infection or an uninfected control (not recorded which).

This clonotype was detected many times. The chain joins TRBV11-2 to TRBJ2-3; 9 bases are shared with TRBD2. The CDR3 is 16 residues long. V lost 2 bases, J lost 5 bases, and 8 bases stayed unmatched. CDR1 is SGHAT and CDR2 is FQNNGV in the germline V gene. The CDR3, as DNA: TGTGCCAGCAGCTTACGCGGGGGGGCTAGTGGAGATACGCAGTATTTT. This translates into CASSLRGGASGDTQYF. The whole variable domain, filled in from reference TRBV11-2 and TRBJ2-3, reads EAGVAQSPRYKIIEKRQSVAFWCNPISGHATLYWYQQILGQGPKLLIQFQNNGVVDDSQLPKDRFSAERLKGVDSTLKIQPAKLEDSAVYLCASSLRGGASGDTQYFGPGTRLTVL.

This clonotype was seen at least ten times. In DNA, the CDR3 is TGTGCCAGCAGCTCGGCCGGGGGAGTCACTGAAGCTTTCTTT. It translates to CASSSAGGVTEAFF. This chain connects TRBV7-2 to TRBJ1-1; weak D call: TRBD1 (5 bases). The germline V gene has CDR1 SGHTA and CDR2 FQGNSA. V was clipped by 4 bases and J by 4 bases, with 13 bases between them. The CDR3 is 14 residues long.

This clonotype was detected many times. This chain connects TRBV7-8 to TRBJ1-4, with D unclear. The CDR3 runs to 15 residues. Trimming left V 1 base short and J 7 bases short, with 13 bases between. CDR1 SGHVS and CDR2 FQNEAQ come from the germline V gene. The CDR3 here is CASSLDLHRIEKLFF. The CDR3 bases are TGTGCCAGCAGCTTAGACCTGCACAGAATTGAAAAACTGTTTTTT.

This clonotype showed up many times. This chain joins TRBV10-2 and TRBJ2-7; D unresolved. The germline CDR1 and CDR2 sequences are WSHSY and SAAADI. Between the trimmed V and J ends, which lost 2 bases and 4 bases, there was a span of 15 bases. The CDR3 totals 15 residues. The CDR3 region is CASSELQAPLYEQYF. Here the CDR3 DNA reads TGCGCCAGCAGTGAGCTGCAGGCCCCCCTTTACGAGCAGTACTTC.

The rearrangement links TRBV20-1 to TRBJ2-7; D gene uncertain. Germline V gene data show CDR1 as DFQATT and CDR2 as SNEGSKA (reference sequence). This CDR3 region has 11 residues. In nucleotides, the CDR3 is TGCAGCCCATTAAGATCCTACGAGCAGTACTTC. It yields the protein CSPLRSYEQYF.

This clonotype has ten or more counts. This chain connects TRBV6-2 or TRBV6-3 to TRBJ1-5, with D unclear. V lost 6 bases and J 1 base, leaving 7 bases between the germline ends. There are 13 residues in the CDR3. Germline CDR1 reads MNHEY; CDR2 reads SVGEGT. CDR3 loop: CASSPKSNQPQHF. Here the CDR3 DNA reads TGTGCCAGCAGCCCGAAGAGCAATCAGCCCCAGCATTTT.

The rearrangement links TRBV7-8 to TRBJ2-7; 8 bases are shared with TRBD1. V was clipped by 5 bases and J by 4 bases; unmatched bases: 10. In germline, CDR1 is SGHVS, CDR2 FQNEAQ. This CDR3 is built from 15 residues. The CDR3 DNA reads as TGTGCCAGCAGCCCCCGTCAGGGGGCTCGGTACGAGCAGTACTTC. Protein sequence: CASSPRQGARYEQYF.

This clonotype was counted ten times or more. The V gene is TRBV3-1, the J gene TRBJ2-7; TRBD2 matches 12 bases. The CDR3 sequence is 16 residues long. Germline V CDR1 and CDR2: LGHDT, YNNKEL (reference sequence). Trimming took 0 bases from V and 4 from J; bases not matched to a gene: 4. The CDR3 here is CASSQEVGLAGYEQYF. CDR3 coding DNA: TGTGCCAGCAGCCAAGAAGTCGGACTAGCGGGATACGAGCAGTACTTC.

A few counts support this clonotype. This chain uses TRBV4-2 with TRBJ1-3; D unresolved. The CDR3 has 15 residues. The V gene's germline CDR1 is LGHNA and CDR2 YNFKEQ. The V end was cut by 1 base, the J end by 2 bases, with 9 bases between. CDR3 bases: TGTGCCAGCAGCCAAGTAATCGAGGCTGGAAACACCATATATTTT. Translation gives CASSQVIEAGNTIYF.

A few counts support this clonotype. The chain employs TRBV7-2 and TRBJ2-1; D remains ambiguous. The CDR3 loop spans 12 amino acids. V dropped 4 bases and J dropped 5 bases, with 6 bases sitting between them. Per germline, CDR1 SGHTA and CDR2 FQGNSA. This CDR3 reads CASSSWNNEQFF. CDR3 sequence (DNA): TGTGCCAGCAGCTCTTGGAACAATGAGCAGTTCTTC.

Ten or more counts support this clonotype. The chain is built from TRBV14 and TRBJ2-7, with TRBD2 matching 7 bases. With V trimmed by 1 base and J by 4 bases, 7 bases remained unmatched. CDR1 is SGHDN and CDR2 is FVKESK in the germline V gene. The CDR3 is 15 residues long. The CDR3 coding sequence is TGTGCCAGCAGCCAAGCAGCGGGATTAGGGTACGAGCAGTACTTC. It encodes CASSQAAGLGYEQYF.

V usage is TRBV6-2 or TRBV6-3 and J usage is TRBJ1-1; D not resolved. The CDR3 totals 13 residues. Germline V CDR1 and CDR2: MNHEY, SVGEGT. V was cut by 6 bases and J by 5 bases, with 13 bases left in between. CDR3 bases: TGTGCCAGCAGCAAACCGGAAGTTACTGAAGCTTTCTTT. Translated, it gives CASSKPEVTEAFF.

There are many counts of this clonotype. This chain joins TRBV7-8 and TRBJ2-1, with D possibly being TRBD1 or TRBD2 (6 bases each). The CDR3 loop spans 15 amino acids. Germline CDR1 SGHVS, CDR2 FQNEAQ. The V and J ends lost 1 base and 9 bases respectively, with 16 bases between them. The CDR3 sequence is CASSLGWRGAVEQFF. CDR3 sequence (DNA): TGTGCCAGCAGCTTAGGCTGGAGGGGGGCGGTTGAGCAGTTCTTC.

For this clonotype: A much larger clone differs by one base, so this may be a read error. V is TRBV6-2 or TRBV6-3 and J is TRBJ2-1, with D possibly being TRBD1 (5 bases). The CDR3 runs 13 residues. The V and J ends lost 4 bases and 2 bases respectively, with 6 bases between them. Germline V gives CDR1 MNHEY, CDR2 SVGEGT. The CDR3 is CASSSTAYNEQFF. DNA for the CDR3: TGTGCCAGCAGTTCGACAGCCTACAATGAGCAGTTCTTC.

This clonotype was observed a few times. The chain carries TRBV2 and TRBJ1-3; D unclear. This CDR3 comprises 16 residues. V was trimmed by 8 bases and J by 2 bases, leaving 19 bases between them. CDR1 SNHLY and CDR2 FYNNEI come from the germline V gene. The CDR3 loop reads CASFTQRVETGNTIYF. The CDR3 DNA follows: TGTGCCAGCTTCACTCAGCGGGTAGAAACTGGAAACACCATATATTTT.

This clonotype was detected many times. The chain couples TRBV18 to TRBJ2-3, with D unclear. The CDR3 spans 18 residues. Germline CDR1 reads KGHSH; CDR2 reads LQKENI. V lost 2 bases and J 0 bases, leaving 18 bases between the germline ends. CDR3 loop: CASSPTGPDPTSTDTQYF. In DNA form, the CDR3 reads TGTGCCAGCTCACCAACTGGCCCCGACCCCACTAGCACAGATACGCAGTATTTT.

By proportion, this clonotype is medium-sized. The DNA for the CDR3 is TGTGCCAGCAGCTTAGGGTCGCAAGCGGGAGGAGAGACCCAGTACTTC. Its translation is CASSLGSQAGGETQYF. The chain has TRBV7-2 and TRBJ2-5, with TRBD2 matching over 9 bases. The germline gives CDR1 SGHTA, CDR2 FQGNSA. This CDR3 region has 16 residues. V trimming: 1 base; J trimming: 4 bases; junction bases outside the gene matches: 7.

The chain joins TRBV20-1 to TRBJ2-1; D is possibly TRBD1 or TRBD2 (6 bases each). The V end lost 2 bases, the J end lost 4 bases, and 12 bases lay between the germline ends. The V gene's germline CDR1 is DFQATT and CDR2 SNEGSKA (reference sequence). CDR3 size: 14 residues. CDR3 sequence reads: CSARRGDRYNEQFF. In nucleotides, the CDR3 is TGCAGTGCTAGAAGGGGGGATCGATACAATGAGCAGTTCTTC.

The sample holds many counts of this clonotype. The gene calls are TRBV27 and TRBJ2-2; D not resolved. The CDR3 contains 11 residues. The V gene lost 6 bases and the J gene lost 7 bases, with 6 bases spanning the gap. Germline values: CDR1 MNHEY, CDR2 SMNVEV (reference sequence). The CDR3 DNA reads as TGTGCCAGCAGCGGGTTCGGGGAGCTGTTTTTT. It specifies CASSGFGELFF.

This clonotype has ten or more counts. The J gene is TRBJ2-7, the V gene TRBV7-6; the match to TRBD2 covers 8 bases. CDR1 and CDR2 from the germline V gene are SGHVS and FNYEAQ. The CDR3 length is 15 residues. V dropped 4 bases and J dropped 4; count of bases not matched to a gene: 9. The CDR3: CASSSPPGGPYEQYF. For the CDR3, the DNA is TGTGCCAGCAGCTCTCCCCCGGGGGGGCCTTACGAGCAGTACTTC.

Ten or more counts support this clonotype. The chain is built from TRBV27 and TRBJ2-3, with a possible D match to TRBD2 (5 bases). CDR3 length: 12 residues. Trimming pared 6 bases from V and 4 bases from J, leaving 8 bases between. Germline CDR1 and CDR2: MNHEY and SMNVEV (reference sequence). DNA for the CDR3: TGTGCCAGCAGCCGACTACCAGATACGCAGTATTTT. Amino acids: CASSRLPDTQYF.